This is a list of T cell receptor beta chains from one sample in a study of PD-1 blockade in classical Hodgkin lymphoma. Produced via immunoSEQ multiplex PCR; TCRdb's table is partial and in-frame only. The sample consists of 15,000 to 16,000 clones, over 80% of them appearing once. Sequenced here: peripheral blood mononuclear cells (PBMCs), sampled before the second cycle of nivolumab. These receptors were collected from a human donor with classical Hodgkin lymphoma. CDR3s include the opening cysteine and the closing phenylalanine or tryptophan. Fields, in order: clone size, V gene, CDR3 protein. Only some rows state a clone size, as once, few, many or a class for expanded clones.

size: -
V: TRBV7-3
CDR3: CASSPGHQNTEAFF

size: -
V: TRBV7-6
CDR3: CASSLATQETQYF

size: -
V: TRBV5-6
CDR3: CASSLEQGKNIQYF

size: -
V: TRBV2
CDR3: CASSDMAGINQPQHF

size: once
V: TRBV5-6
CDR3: CASSLARDEQYF

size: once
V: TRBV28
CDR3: CASSLGGGDGYTF

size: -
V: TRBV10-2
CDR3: CASSGRPRDEQFF

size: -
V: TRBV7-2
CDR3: CASRPIAGTRSGANVLTF

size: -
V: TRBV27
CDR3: CASKATQRGTDTQYF

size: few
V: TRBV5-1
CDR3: CASSPLDSGYEQYF

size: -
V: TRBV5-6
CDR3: CASSLEGRSGNTIYF

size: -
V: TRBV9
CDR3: CASSVAPSPHEQYF

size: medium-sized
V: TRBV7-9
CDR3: CASSLRGHRDPSNTGELFF

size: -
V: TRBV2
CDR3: CASSPGQTQSLGAFF

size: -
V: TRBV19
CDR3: CASSITLGTGGRETQYF

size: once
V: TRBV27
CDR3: CASSLIGRPQHF

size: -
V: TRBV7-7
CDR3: CASSIGQGQPQHF

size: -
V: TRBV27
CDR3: CASSTRQGAKKKLFF

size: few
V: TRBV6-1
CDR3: CASRGTEAFF

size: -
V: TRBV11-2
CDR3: CASSFLDRGNSYEQYF

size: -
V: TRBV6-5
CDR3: CASKHSGPSYNEQFF

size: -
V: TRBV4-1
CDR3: CASSQGQGRDGELFF